The rows below give T cell receptor beta chains drawn from one sample of a study of blood T cell repertoires in COVID-19. Here immunoSEQ multiplex PCR was the method, and the copy in TCRdb shows in-frame clones only, minus some. The sample has roughly 120,000 clones, 80% to 95% seen once. The sequenced sample was peripheral blood. The receptors were gathered from a man aged 50 or older with COVID-19, enrolled during active disease. Each CDR3 is given with its conserved first and last residue. The D gene is left open where the match is weak. Rows give clone size only sometimes, using once, few, many, or a class for an expanded clone.

V: TRBV5-6
J: TRBJ2-5
D: TRBD1
size: .
CDR3: CASGRQGQETQYF
DNA: TGTGCCAGCGGTCGACAGGGGCAAGAGACCCAGTACTTC

V: TRBV18
J: TRBJ2-7
D: .
size: once
CDR3: CASSPQLGEQYF
DNA: TGTGCCAGCTCACCGCAACTTGGCGAGCAGTACTTC

V: TRBV6-1
J: TRBJ1-2
D: .
size: .
CDR3: CASSDGGPVYGYTF
DNA: TGTGCCAGCAGTGATGGAGGGCCTGTCTATGGCTACACCTTC

V: TRBV11-2
J: TRBJ2-3
D: .
size: .
CDR3: CASSSTRFTDTQYF
DNA: TGTGCCAGCAGCTCCACTAGGTTCACAGATACGCAGTATTTT

V: TRBV7-8
J: TRBJ1-2
D: .
size: .
CDR3: CASSLSRGDYGYTF
DNA: TGTGCCAGCAGCTTAAGCAGGGGCGACTATGGCTACACCTTC

V: TRBV11-1
J: TRBJ2-2
D: .
size: .
CDR3: CASSLEQGFTGELFF
DNA: TGTGCCAGCAGCTTAGAGCAGGGGTTCACCGGGGAGCTGTTTTTT

V: TRBV10-1
J: TRBJ1-1
D: .
size: .
CDR3: CASSDQVVGGTEAFF
DNA: TGCGCCAGCAGTGACCAGGTAGTAGGTGGCACTGAAGCTTTCTTT

V: TRBV30
J: TRBJ2-2
D: .
size: .
CDR3: CAWSTDSGELFF
DNA: TGTGCCTGGAGTACGGACAGCGGGGAGCTGTTTTTT

V: TRBV7-2
J: TRBJ2-3
D: TRBD2
size: .
CDR3: CASSPGLADTDTQYF
DNA: TGTGCCAGCAGCCCGGGACTAGCGGACACAGATACGCAGTATTTT

V: TRBV3-1/TRBV3-2
J: TRBJ1-4
D: TRBD1
size: .
CDR3: CASSPRTGVVEKLFF
DNA: TGTGCCAGCAGCCCACGGACAGGGGTGGTGGAAAAACTGTTTTTT

V: TRBV19
J: TRBJ2-1
D: TRBD2
size: .
CDR3: CASSTSGTSGFYNEQFF
DNA: TGTGCCAGTAGTACCTCCGGGACTAGCGGATTCTACAATGAGCAGTTCTTC

V: TRBV27
J: TRBJ2-3
D: TRBD2
size: .
CDR3: CASSLFGGRLPDTQYF
DNA: TGTGCCAGCAGTTTATTTGGCGGGAGGCTCCCAGATACGCAGTATTTT

V: TRBV11-2
J: TRBJ1-4
D: .
size: .
CDR3: CASSYSGKNEKLFF
DNA: TGTGCCAGCAGTTACAGCGGAAAAAATGAAAAACTGTTTTTT

V: TRBV27
J: TRBJ2-7
D: TRBD2
size: .
CDR3: CASSRNRGGLGIYEQYF
DNA: TGTGCCAGCAGCCGAAATCGGGGGGGACTAGGAATCTACGAGCAGTACTTC

V: TRBV4-3
J: TRBJ2-2
D: TRBD1
size: .
CDR3: CASSRSTPGQGRELFF
DNA: TGCGCCAGCAGCCGATCAACACCGGGACAGGGCCGGGAGCTGTTTTTT

V: TRBV19
J: TRBJ2-5
D: .
size: .
CDR3: CASSMGPELQETQYF
DNA: TGTGCCAGTAGTATGGGCCCCGAGTTACAAGAGACCCAGTACTTC

V: TRBV28
J: TRBJ2-1
D: .
size: .
CDR3: CASNLAGTPEQFF
DNA: TGTGCCAGCAATCTGGCCGGGACTCCTGAGCAGTTCTTC

V: TRBV5-1
J: TRBJ2-5
D: .
size: .
CDR3: CASSLRQETQYF
DNA: TGCGCCAGCAGCTTGCGCCAAGAGACCCAGTACTTC

V: TRBV27
J: TRBJ1-5
D: .
size: .
CDR3: CASSGRDNQPQHF
DNA: TGTGCCAGCAGCGGACGGGACAATCAGCCCCAGCATTTT

V: TRBV29-1
J: TRBJ1-1
D: TRBD1
size: once
CDR3: CSVGGQGRANTEAFF
DNA: TGCAGCGTTGGGGGACAGGGCCGGGCGAACACTGAAGCTTTCTTT

V: TRBV2
J: TRBJ2-1
D: .
size: .
CDR3: CASSEFRNNEQFF
DNA: TGTGCCAGCAGTGAGTTTCGTAACAATGAGCAGTTCTTC

V: TRBV18
J: TRBJ2-1
D: .
size: .
CDR3: CASSRKGGQGSNNEQFF
DNA: TGTGCCAGCTCACGCAAAGGAGGGCAGGGATCAAACAATGAGCAGTTCTTC

V: TRBV7-9
J: TRBJ2-7
D: TRBD2
size: once
CDR3: CASSTQQGLASSYEQYF
DNA: TGTGCCAGCAGCACCCAGCAAGGACTAGCGAGCTCCTACGAGCAGTACTTC

V: TRBV7-9
J: TRBJ2-3
D: TRBD1
size: .
CDR3: CASSQDRFYDTQYF
DNA: TGTGCCAGCAGCCAGGACAGGTTTTATGATACGCAGTATTTT

V: TRBV3-1/TRBV3-2
J: TRBJ1-1
D: TRBD1
size: few
CDR3: CASSLRTGRTEAFF
DNA: TGTGCCAGCAGCCTTCGGACAGGGAGAACTGAAGCTTTCTTT

V: TRBV7-2
J: TRBJ1-2
D: TRBD1
size: .
CDR3: CASSPHWDRDYGYTF
DNA: TGTGCCAGCAGCCCACATTGGGACAGGGACTATGGCTACACCTTC

V: TRBV10-3
J: TRBJ1-1
D: .
size: .
CDR3: CATKKIDSGVPFF
DNA: TGTGCCACCAAAAAAATTGACAGCGGGGTTCCTTTCTTT

V: TRBV5-4
J: TRBJ1-2
D: TRBD1
size: .
CDR3: CASSRTGANYGYTF
DNA: TGTGCCAGCAGTCGGACAGGGGCTAACTATGGCTACACCTTC

V: TRBV19
J: TRBJ2-2
D: TRBD1
size: .
CDR3: CASSIGRGQLFF
DNA: TGTGCCAGTAGTATTGGCAGGGGGCAACTGTTTTTT

V: TRBV5-1
J: TRBJ2-3
D: .
size: few
CDR3: CASSPHSTADTDTQYF
DNA: TGCGCCAGCAGCCCGCACTCGACAGCAGACACAGATACGCAGTATTTT

V: TRBV6-2/TRBV6-3
J: TRBJ2-7
D: TRBD1
size: .
CDR3: CASSPGQGTYF
DNA: TGTGCCAGCAGCCCCGGACAGGGGACGTACTTC

V: TRBV24-1
J: TRBJ2-2
D: .
size: .
CDR3: CATDSDNTGELFF
DNA: TGTGCCACGGACAGTGACAACACCGGGGAGCTGTTTTTT

V: TRBV28
J: TRBJ1-4
D: .
size: once
CDR3: CASSLSGGSRKLFF
DNA: TGTGCCAGCAGTTTATCTGGGGGGTCGCGGAAACTGTTTTTT

V: TRBV9
J: TRBJ2-7
D: .
size: .
CDR3: CASSGQEDFGQYF
DNA: TGTGCCAGCAGCGGCCAAGAGGACTTCGGGCAGTACTTC

V: TRBV3-1/TRBV3-2
J: TRBJ2-1
D: .
size: .
CDR3: CASSQDYSGDEQFF
DNA: TGTGCCAGCAGCCAAGATTATTCGGGAGATGAGCAGTTCTTC

V: TRBV14
J: TRBJ2-1
D: TRBD2
size: .
CDR3: CASSQGSGAYNEQFF
DNA: TGTGCCAGCAGCCAAGGGAGCGGGGCCTACAATGAGCAGTTCTTC

V: TRBV2
J: TRBJ2-1
D: .
size: .
CDR3: CASTLLFVDNEQFF
DNA: TGTGCCAGCACGCTATTGTTTGTAGACAATGAGCAGTTCTTC

V: TRBV27
J: TRBJ2-7
D: TRBD2
size: .
CDR3: CASSLSGRASYEQYF
DNA: TGTGCCAGCAGCCTTAGCGGGAGGGCCTCCTACGAGCAGTACTTC

V: TRBV28
J: TRBJ1-5
D: .
size: few
CDR3: CASRLRTSNQPQHF
DNA: TGTGCCAGCCGTCTTAGGACAAGTAATCAGCCCCAGCATTTT

V: TRBV7-9
J: TRBJ2-3
D: .
size: .
CDR3: CASSPQRDTQYF
DNA: TGTGCCAGCAGCCCCCAGCGGGATACGCAGTATTTT

V: TRBV7-2
J: TRBJ2-2
D: .
size: .
CDR3: CASSSLLGTGELFF
DNA: TGTGCCAGCAGCTCGTTACTAGGCACCGGGGAGCTGTTTTTT

V: TRBV5-1
J: TRBJ2-3
D: TRBD2
size: .
CDR3: CASSLTQLAGGTDTQYF
DNA: TGCGCCAGCAGCTTGACACAACTAGCGGGAGGGACAGATACGCAGTATTTT

V: TRBV12-3/TRBV12-4
J: TRBJ1-1
D: .
size: .
CDR3: CASRETGNTEAFF
DNA: TGTGCCAGCAGGGAGACAGGTAACACTGAAGCTTTCTTT

V: TRBV15
J: TRBJ2-3
D: TRBD2
size: .
CDR3: CATSRAIGTSGFSPSMDTQYF
DNA: TGTGCCACCAGCAGAGCGATAGGGACTAGCGGGTTTTCTCCGTCAATGGATACGCAGTATTTT

V: TRBV29-1
J: TRBJ1-1
D: .
size: .
CDR3: CSVVWQNTEAFF
DNA: TGCAGCGTTGTGTGGCAGAACACTGAAGCTTTCTTT

V: TRBV4-3
J: TRBJ2-1
D: TRBD2
size: .
CDR3: CASSQGVAGTDEQFF
DNA: TGCGCCAGCAGCCAAGGAGTAGCGGGAACCGATGAGCAGTTCTTC

V: TRBV24-1
J: TRBJ2-5
D: TRBD2
size: .
CDR3: CATSEQREGSETQYF
DNA: TGTGCCACCAGTGAACAGCGGGAGGGATCAGAGACCCAGTACTTC

V: TRBV5-4
J: TRBJ2-3
D: TRBD1
size: .
CDR3: CASSAGGQKDTQYF
DNA: TGTGCCAGCTCGGCAGGGGGCCAGAAAGATACGCAGTATTTT

V: TRBV18
J: TRBJ1-5
D: .
size: .
CDR3: CASSPSSNQPQHF
DNA: TGTGCCAGCTCACCTAGTAGCAATCAGCCCCAGCATTTT

V: TRBV7-2
J: TRBJ1-5
D: TRBD1
size: .
CDR3: CASSMFQGAGQPQHF
DNA: TGTGCCAGCAGCATGTTTCAGGGGGCCGGTCAGCCCCAGCATTTT

V: TRBV12-5
J: TRBJ1-2
D: .
size: .
CDR3: CASGLVKAGLLCGYTF
DNA: TGTGCTAGTGGTTTGGTTAAGGCGGGATTACTATGTGGCTACACCTTC

V: TRBV2
J: TRBJ2-7
D: .
size: .
CDR3: CASSEGAATYEQYF
DNA: TGTGCCAGCAGTGAAGGGGCAGCCACCTACGAGCAGTACTTC

V: TRBV28
J: TRBJ2-5
D: TRBD2
size: .
CDR3: CASRFLLAGEETQYF
DNA: TGTGCCAGCAGATTTTTACTAGCGGGAGAAGAGACCCAGTACTTC

V: TRBV5-8
J: TRBJ1-6
D: .
size: .
CDR3: CASSKTGNSPLHF
DNA: TGTGCCAGCAGCAAGACGGGAAATTCACCCCTCCACTTT

V: TRBV12-3/TRBV12-4
J: TRBJ2-2
D: .
size: once
CDR3: CASSLRQRGELFF
DNA: TGTGCCAGCAGTCTAAGACAGCGCGGGGAGCTGTTTTTT

V: TRBV27
J: TRBJ1-1
D: .
size: .
CDR3: CASSLWGGNTEAFF
DNA: TGTGCCAGCAGTTTATGGGGGGGGAACACTGAAGCTTTCTTT

V: TRBV24-1
J: TRBJ2-6
D: .
size: .
CDR3: CATSDTGSGANVLTF
DNA: TGTGCCACCAGTGACACAGGCTCTGGGGCCAACGTCCTGACTTTC

V: TRBV25-1
J: TRBJ2-2
D: .
size: .
CDR3: CASSPGHLGELFF
DNA: TGTGCCAGCAGCCCCGGACACCTCGGGGAGCTGTTTTTT

V: TRBV7-2
J: TRBJ1-3
D: .
size: .
CDR3: CASSQESTPIYF
DNA: TGTGCCAGCAGCCAAGAGTCTACCCCCATATATTTT